This T cell receptor beta chain was retrieved from a study of blood T cells in healthy people across ages. This clonotype has more than one count but fewer than ten. Every donor provided around 10 milliliters of peripheral blood. With a J-beta primer mix and a sample-barcoded 5' primer, a second PCR ran 7 to 11 cycles. Carrying 12 random nucleotides, a template-switch adaptor labeled each individual cDNA molecule. TCRdb reprocessed the 5' RACE reads via MiXCR and lists one record per CDR3 protein. The sample records about 2 million distinct CDR3 sequences, 40% to 55% being singletons. The germline V gene has CDR1 MNHEY and CDR2 SVGEGT. V gave up 2 bases and J gave up 9 bases, with 16 bases separating them. There are 14 residues in the CDR3.

The clonotype was recovered from a woman in her forties in good health. Input material: blood. The chain couples TRBV6-2 or TRBV6-3 to TRBJ1-1; D gene ambiguous. The CDR3 protein is CASSYPVGQPKAFF. The CDR3 bases are TGTGCCAGCAGTTACCCGGTCGGTCAGCCAAAAGCTTTCTTT.